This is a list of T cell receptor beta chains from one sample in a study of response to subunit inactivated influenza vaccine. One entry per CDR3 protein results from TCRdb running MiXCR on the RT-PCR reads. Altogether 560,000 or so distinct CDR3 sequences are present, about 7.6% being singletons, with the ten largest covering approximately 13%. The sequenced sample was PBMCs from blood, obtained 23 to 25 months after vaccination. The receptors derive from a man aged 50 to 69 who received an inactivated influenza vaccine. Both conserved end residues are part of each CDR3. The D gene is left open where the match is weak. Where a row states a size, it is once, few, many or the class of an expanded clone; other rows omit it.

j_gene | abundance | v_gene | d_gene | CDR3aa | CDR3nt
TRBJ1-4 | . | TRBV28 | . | CASTLGSSEKLFF | TGTGCCAGCACCCTGGGTAGTAGTGAAAAACTGTTTTTT
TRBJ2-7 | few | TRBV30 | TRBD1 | CAWGQGSFDEQYF | TGTGCCTGGGGACAGGGCTCCTTCGACGAGCAGTACTTC
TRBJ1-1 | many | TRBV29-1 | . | CSVEPTGNTEAFF | TGCAGCGTTGAACCGACAGGGAACACTGAAGCTTTCTTT
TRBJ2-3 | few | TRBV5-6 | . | CASSRLLTSSDTQYF | TGTGCCAGCAGCCGACTACTTACTAGTTCAGATACGCAGTATTTT
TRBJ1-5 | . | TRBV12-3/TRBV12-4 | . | CASRGHEQPQHF | TGTGCCAGCAGAGGACATGAGCAGCCCCAGCATTTT
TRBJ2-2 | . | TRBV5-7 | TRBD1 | CASSWVTGAVGELFF | TGTGCCAGCAGCTGGGTCACAGGGGCCGTTGGGGAGCTGTTTTTT
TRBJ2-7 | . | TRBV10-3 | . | CAISESRSATYEQYF | TGTGCCATCAGTGAGTCACGCAGCGCAACCTACGAGCAGTACTTC
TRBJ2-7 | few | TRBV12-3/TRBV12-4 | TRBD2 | CASWKSGVSGVEQYF | TGTGCCAGCTGGAAAAGCGGGGTTAGCGGGGTTGAGCAGTACTTC
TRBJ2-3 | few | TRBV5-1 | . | CASCLGGTSTDTQYF | TGCGCCAGCTGTTTGGGGGGAACTAGCACAGATACGCAGTATTTT
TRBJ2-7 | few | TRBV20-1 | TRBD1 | CSADPGTGGKVQYF | TGCAGTGCGGATCCAGGGACAGGGGGTAAGGTACAGTACTTC
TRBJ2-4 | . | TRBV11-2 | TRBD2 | CASSLGVAGGTALAKNIQYF | TGTGCCAGCAGCTTAGGAGTAGCGGGGGGAACCGCTCTAGCCAAAAACATTCAGTACTTC
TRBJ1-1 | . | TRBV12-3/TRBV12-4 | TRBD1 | CASTMTGYDTEAFF | TGTGCCAGCACCATGACAGGGTATGACACTGAAGCTTTCTTT
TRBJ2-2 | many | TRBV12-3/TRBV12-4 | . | CASNKNTGELFF | TGTGCCAGCAACAAGAACACCGGGGAGCTGTTTTTT
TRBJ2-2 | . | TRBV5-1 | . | CASSLEGLPSKNPGELFF | TGCGCCAGCAGCTTGGAGGGACTCCCCTCAAAGAACCCCGGGGAGCTGTTTTTT
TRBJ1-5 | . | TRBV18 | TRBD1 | CASSSGGTGWNQPQHF | TGTGCCAGCTCCTCTGGGGGGACAGGGTGGAATCAGCCCCAGCATTTT
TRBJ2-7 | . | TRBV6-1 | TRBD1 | CASSAPGGQVGEQYF | TGTGCCAGCAGTGCCCCAGGGGGACAAGTTGGCGAGCAGTACTTC
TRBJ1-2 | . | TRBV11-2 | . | CASSMTPNYGYTF | TGTGCCAGCAGCATGACACCTAACTATGGCTACACCTTC
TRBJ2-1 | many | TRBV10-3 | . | CAISDPADSDSYNEQFF | TGTGCCATCAGTGACCCCGCGGACTCCGACTCCTACAATGAGCAGTTCTTC
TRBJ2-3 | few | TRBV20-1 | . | CSARVGSSTDTQYF | TGCAGTGCTAGAGTTGGATCTAGCACAGATACGCAGTATTTT
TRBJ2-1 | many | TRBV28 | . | CASSTPGDSSYNEQFF | TGTGCCAGCAGTACTCCAGGGGATAGCTCCTACAATGAGCAGTTCTTC
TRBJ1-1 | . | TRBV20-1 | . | CSAREGPAPEAFF | TGCAGTGCTAGAGAAGGACCGGCCCCTGAAGCTTTCTTT
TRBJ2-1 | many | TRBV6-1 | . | CASKIDPASYNEQFF | TGTGCCAGCAAGATCGACCCGGCGTCTTACAATGAGCAGTTCTTC
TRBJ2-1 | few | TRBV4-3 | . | CASSQGFSGYNEQFF | TGCGCCAGCAGCCAAGGGTTTAGCGGATACAATGAGCAGTTCTTC
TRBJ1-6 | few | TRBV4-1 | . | CASSQARGVRSPLHF | TGCGCCAGCAGCCAAGCGAGGGGCGTACGATCACCCCTCCACTTT
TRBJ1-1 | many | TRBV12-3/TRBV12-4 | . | CASSPLDEAFF | TGTGCCAGCAGTCCCCTTGATGAAGCTTTCTTT
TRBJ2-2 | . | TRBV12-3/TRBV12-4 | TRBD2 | CASSADPSGRAPGELFF | TGTGCCAGCAGCGCCGACCCTAGCGGGAGGGCTCCCGGGGAGCTGTTTTTT
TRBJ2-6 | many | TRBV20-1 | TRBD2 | CSASKAGRIISGANVLTF | TGCAGTGCCAGCAAAGCGGGACGGATCATCTCTGGGGCCAACGTCCTGACTTTC
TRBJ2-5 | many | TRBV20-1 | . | CSAALWHQETQYF | TGCAGTGCTGCCCTCTGGCACCAAGAGACCCAGTACTTC
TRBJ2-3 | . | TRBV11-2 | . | CASSVPTSDTQYF | TGTGCCAGCAGCGTACCCACCTCAGATACGCAGTATTTT
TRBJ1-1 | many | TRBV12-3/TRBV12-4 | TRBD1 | CASSLQGAAEAFF | TGTGCCAGCAGTTTGCAGGGGGCGGCTGAAGCTTTCTTT
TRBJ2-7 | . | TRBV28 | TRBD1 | CASSLVQGTYEQYF | TGTGCCAGCAGCCTAGTACAGGGGACCTACGAGCAGTACTTC
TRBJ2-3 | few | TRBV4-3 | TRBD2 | CASSQDLLAGGSTQYF | TGCGCCAGCAGCCAAGATCTACTAGCGGGGGGGTCTACGCAGTATTTT
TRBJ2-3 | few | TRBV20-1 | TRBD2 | CSAKWTSGGAADTQYF | TGCAGTGCTAAATGGACTAGCGGGGGGGCCGCAGATACGCAGTATTTT
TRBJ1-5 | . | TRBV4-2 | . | CASSQLAGEGQPQHF | TGTGCCAGCAGCCAATTGGCAGGGGAGGGTCAGCCCCAGCATTTT
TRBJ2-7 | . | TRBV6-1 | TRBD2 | CASSPRIAGAYEQYF | TGTGCCAGCAGCCCTCGGATAGCGGGGGCCTACGAGCAGTACTTC
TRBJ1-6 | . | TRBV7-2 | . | CASSLRGRVNNSPLHF | TGTGCCAGCAGCTTAAGAGGACGGGTCAATAATTCACCCCTCCACTTT
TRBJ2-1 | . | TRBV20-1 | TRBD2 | CSARPFQRLAGGDSYNEQFF | TGCAGTGCTAGACCATTTCAGAGACTAGCGGGAGGGGACTCCTACAATGAGCAGTTCTTC
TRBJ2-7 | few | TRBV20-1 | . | CSAPVSPTYEQYF | TGCAGTGCTCCAGTATCGCCCACCTACGAGCAGTACTTC
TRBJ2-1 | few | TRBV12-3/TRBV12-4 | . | CASSLGRVSSYNEQFF | TGTGCCAGCAGTTTAGGGAGGGTCAGTTCGTACAATGAGCAGTTCTTC
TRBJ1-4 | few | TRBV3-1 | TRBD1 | CASSPSHGQGSKLFF | TGTGCCAGCAGCCCCTCACACGGACAGGGGTCAAAACTGTTTTTT